Listed here are 24 T cell receptor beta chains from one sample, sequenced in a study of cytomegalovirus exposure and HLA in healthy donors. The PCR contained 60 Vbeta and 13 Jbeta primers. This table comes from immunoSEQ multiplex PCR, and its TCRdb copy is limited to in-frame clones, with some not included. This sample has about 180,000 clones, with more than 80% found just once. Sequenced: PBMCs. The source is a male donor in good health and CMV-seronegative.

The J gene is TRBJ2-1, the V gene TRBV5-6, with 7 bases lining up with TRBD2. Losses at the gene ends were 2 bases for V and 1 base for J; bases not matched to a gene: 3. The V gene's germline CDR1 is SGHDT and CDR2 YYEEEE. The CDR3 covers 15 residues. Here the CDR3 reads CASSFSSGSYNEQFF. CDR3 bases: TGTGCCAGCAGCTTTAGTAGCGGGTCCTACAATGAGCAGTTCTTC.

V and J are TRBV30 and TRBJ2-3; D is perhaps TRBD1 (6 bases). The CDR3 consists of 14 residues. Trimming left V 5 bases short and J 0 bases short, with 12 bases between. CDR1 is GTSNPN, CDR2 SVGIG, per germline (reference sequence). In nucleotides, the CDR3 is TGTGCCTGGTTCAGGGGAACTAGCACAGATACGCAGTATTTT. Translation: CAWFRGTSTDTQYF.

The chain has TRBV6-5 and TRBJ2-7; D is possibly TRBD2 (5 bases). The CDR3 runs to 16 residues. Germline loops: CDR1 MNHEY, CDR2 SVGAGI. V lost 3 bases to trimming and J lost 0 bases, with 15 bases between them. The CDR3 reads CASSYSNVASSYEQYF. For the CDR3, the DNA is TGTGCCAGCAGTTATTCGAATGTAGCGTCCTCCTACGAGCAGTACTTC.

In this sample, this clone turned up a few times. V gene TRBV6-6 combines with J gene TRBJ2-3, with 10 bases identical to TRBD2. CDR3 length: 15 residues. CDR1 is MNHNY and CDR2 is SVGAGI in the germline V gene (reference sequence). The ends lost 6 bases at V and 3 bases at J; junction bases unmatched: 6. CDR3 coding DNA: TGTGCCAGCAGAACAACTAGCGGGGCGACAGATACGCAGTATTTT. Its translation: CASRTTSGATDTQYF.

This chain joins TRBV7-9 and TRBJ1-4; a weak D match, TRBD1 (5 bases). Germline V gene data show CDR1 as SEHNR and CDR2 as FQNEAQ (reference sequence). The CDR3 loop spans 18 amino acids. V was trimmed by 1 base and J by 4 bases, leaving 19 bases between them. The chain's CDR3 is CASSLGSGGDAYNEKLFF. The CDR3 DNA follows: TGTGCCAGCAGCTTAGGATCGGGGGGGGATGCGTATAATGAAAAACTGTTTTTT.

The V and J genes are TRBV29-1 and TRBJ2-7; perhaps TRBD2 as D (6 bases). The germline CDR1 and CDR2 sequences are SQVTM and ANQGSEA. The CDR3 extends over 12 amino acids. V dropped 6 bases and J dropped 3 bases, with 12 bases sitting between them. The CDR3 reads CSVTGSYYEQYF. The CDR3 DNA follows: TGCAGCGTCACCGGGAGCTACTACGAGCAGTACTTC.

The chain recombines TRBV10-2 with TRBJ2-7, with TRBD2 matching over 13 bases. The trim removed 4 bases at V and 3 bases at J, leaving 3 bases unmatched. Germline V CDR1 and CDR2: WSHSY, SAAADI. This CDR3 is 15 amino acids long. CDR3 coding DNA: TGCGCCAGCAGTGCTGGACTAGCGGGAGTCTACGAGCAGTACTTC. It codes for CASSAGLAGVYEQYF.

The V call is TRBV28, the J call TRBJ2-3, with a tentative D call TRBD2 (6 bases). Germline CDR1 MDHEN, CDR2 SYDVKM. The CDR3 spans 14 residues. V lost 0 bases, J lost 5 bases, and 9 bases lay in between. For the CDR3, the DNA is TGTGCCAGCAGTTTATGGTCAGCGGGAGATACGCAGTATTTT. Its translation: CASSLWSAGDTQYF.

CDR3 in DNA: TGTGCCAGCAGCGTAGTTAGCGGGCCACAAGAGACCCAGTACTTC. Its protein product is CASSVVSGPQETQYF. The chain employs TRBV9 and TRBJ2-5; 7 positions match TRBD2. The CDR3 length is 15 residues. The trim removed 0 bases at V and 2 bases at J, leaving 4 bases unmatched. Germline V CDR1 and CDR2: SGDLS, YYNGEE.

The V gene is TRBV6-5, the J gene TRBJ2-2, with D tentatively TRBD2 (6 bases). This CDR3 comprises 14 residues. V dropped 6 bases and J dropped 0 bases, with 8 bases sitting between them. Germline V gene sequence: CDR1 MNHEY, CDR2 SVGAGI. The CDR3 DNA reads as TGTGCCAGCAGAAGACTAGCGAACACCGGGGAGCTGTTTTTT. Protein sequence: CASRRLANTGELFF.

The rearrangement links TRBV6-5 to TRBJ2-5; TRBD1 matches 10 bases. This CDR3 spans 14 amino acids. Trimming took 6 bases from V and 4 from J; bases not matched to a gene: 5. The V gene's germline CDR1 is MNHEY and CDR2 SVGAGI. DNA for the CDR3: TGTGCCAGCAGACGCTGGACAGGGGGAGAGACCCAGTACTTC. Encoded protein: CASRRWTGGETQYF.

The chain is built from TRBV5-1 and TRBJ1-3, with 11 bases fitting TRBD1. Germline V gives CDR1 SGHRS, CDR2 YFSETQ. The CDR3 is 16 residues long. The V gene end was trimmed by 4 bases and the J gene end by 1 base; junction bases not matched to a gene: 4. The chain's CDR3 is CASSTGTGGSGNTIYF. The CDR3 DNA reads TGCGCCAGCAGCACAGGGACAGGGGGGTCTGGAAACACCATATATTTT.

This rearrangement joins TRBV7-8 to TRBJ2-3; D is unresolved. Between the trimmed V and J ends, which lost 3 bases and 4 bases, there was a span of 14 bases. Germline values: CDR1 SGHVS, CDR2 FQNEAQ. The CDR3 spans 15 residues. DNA for the CDR3: TGTGCCAGCAGCTTGGTGATTCACAGCCCAGATACGCAGTATTTT. Residues: CASSLVIHSPDTQYF.

The V and J genes are TRBV7-2 and TRBJ2-7; D gene ambiguous. CDR3 length: 14 amino acids. Trimming took 1 base from V and 0 from J, leaving 7 bases between them. Germline lookup yields CDR1 SGHTA and CDR2 FQGNSA. Here the CDR3 reads CASSLDTSSYEQYF. As DNA, the CDR3 is TGTGCCAGCAGCTTAGATACGAGCTCCTACGAGCAGTACTTC. The whole variable domain, filled in from reference TRBV7-2 and TRBJ2-7, reads GAGVSQSPSNKVTEKGKDVELRCDPISGHTALYWYRQSLGQGLEFLIYFQGNSAPDKSGLPSDRFSAERTGGSVSTLTIQRTQQEDSAVYLCASSLDTSSYEQYFGPGTRLTVT.

V is TRBV18 and J is TRBJ2-5; D possibly corresponds to TRBD1 (5 bases). CDR3 length equals 13 residues. CDR1 and CDR2 from the germline V gene are KGHSH and LQKENI. V gave up 3 bases and J gave up 2 bases, with 7 bases separating them. CDR3 DNA: TGTGCCAGCTCACCGACAGAGCAAGAGACCCAGTACTTC. Residues: CASSPTEQETQYF.

The DNA for the CDR3 is TGTGCCAGCAGCTCGGGACAGGAAGCTTTCTTT. Protein sequence: CASSSGQEAFF. This chain uses TRBV11-3 with TRBJ1-1, with 7 bases identical to TRBD1. Losses at the gene ends were 4 bases for V and 8 bases for J; bases not matched to a gene: 1. The germline CDR1 and CDR2 sequences are SGHNT and YENEEA. The CDR3 sequence is 11 residues long. The full variable domain, in which reference TRBV11-3 and TRBJ1-1 provide the parts outside the CDR3, is EAGVVQSPRYKIIEKKQPVAFWCNPISGHNTLYWYLQNLGQGPELLIRYENEEAVDDSQLPKDRFSAERLKGVDSTLKIQPAELGDSAVYLCASSSGQEAFFGQGTRLTVV.

This clone was detected only once. The J gene is TRBJ1-6, the V gene TRBV6-5; 8 nucleotides align to TRBD1. Germline loops: CDR1 MNHEY, CDR2 SVGAGI. The CDR3 is 15 residues long. The V and J ends lost 7 bases and 9 bases, in that order; junction bases with no gene match: 11. CDR3 in DNA: TGTGCCAGCAAAAGCACCGACAGGGGTATTTCACCCCTCCACTTT. Residues: CASKSTDRGISPLHF.

In DNA form, the CDR3 reads TGTGCCAGCAGCGTAGGGACAGCGAACACTGAAGCTTTCTTT. It translates to CASSVGTANTEAFF. The rearrangement links TRBV9 to TRBJ1-1; a weak D match, TRBD1 (6 bases). Trimming removed 0 bases from V and 1 base from J, with 7 bases in between. The CDR3 runs 14 residues. CDR1 and CDR2 from the germline V gene are SGDLS and YYNGEE.

The chain carries TRBV28 and TRBJ2-7, with D possibly TRBD2 on 5 matching bases. Between the trimmed V and J ends, which lost 4 bases and 7 bases, there was a span of 20 bases. Germline CDR1 reads MDHEN; CDR2 reads SYDVKM. The CDR3 has 15 amino acids. CDR3: CASSYLLDWRGEQYF. The DNA for the CDR3 is TGTGCCAGCAGTTATTTGCTAGATTGGAGAGGGGAGCAGTACTTC.

The chain has TRBV19 and TRBJ1-1; D unclear. Trimming pared 3 bases from V and 3 bases from J, leaving 11 bases between. Looked up from germline, CDR1 is LNHDA and CDR2 is SQIVND (reference sequence). The CDR3 length is 14 residues. The CDR3 is CASSIEGYYTEAFF. The CDR3 DNA is TGTGCCAGTAGTATCGAGGGCTATTACACTGAAGCTTTCTTT.

The rearrangement joins TRBV29-1 to TRBJ1-4, with D possibly TRBD1 on 5 matching bases. Looked up from germline, CDR1 is SQVTM and CDR2 is ANQGSEA. CDR3 length: 16 residues. The V end was cut by 3 bases, the J end by 0 bases, with 14 bases between. The CDR3 loop is CSVEGGRDATNEKLFF. CDR3 nucleotide sequence: TGCAGCGTTGAGGGGGGGAGGGATGCAACTAATGAAAAACTGTTTTTT.

The chain's CDR3 is CSVMHLSGHYGYTF. In nucleotides, the CDR3 is TGCAGCGTTATGCACCTCTCTGGGCACTATGGCTACACCTTC. J is TRBJ1-2 and V is TRBV29-1; D is unresolved. The germline V gene encodes CDR1 SQVTM and CDR2 ANQGSEA. The CDR3 is 14 amino acids. V was trimmed by 5 bases and J by 3 bases, leaving 16 bases between them.

This clone was counted between two and nine times. For the CDR3, the DNA is TGTGCCAGCAGCGTTGGAGGGACCGCGAATCAGCCCCAGCATTTT. This encodes CASSVGGTANQPQHF. The chain links TRBV9 to TRBJ1-5; TRBD1 is a possible D gene (5 bases). Trimming stripped 2 bases from V and 4 bases from J, with 13 bases between. CDR1 SGDLS and CDR2 YYNGEE come from the germline V gene. The length of the CDR3 is 15 residues.

V usage is TRBV4-3 and J usage is TRBJ1-6; weak D call: TRBD1 (5 bases). The CDR3 covers 15 residues. CDR1 is LGHNA and CDR2 is YSLEER in the germline V gene. Trimming took off 3 bases at V and 4 bases at J, with 10 bases between the two ends. The CDR3 region is CASSQTGTYNSPLHF. The CDR3 DNA follows: TGCGCCAGCAGCCAGACCGGGACTTATAATTCACCCCTCCACTTT.